These T cell receptor beta chains were read from a single sample in a study of T cell responses to AZD1222 COVID-19 vaccine. The repertoire was sequenced with immunoSEQ multiplex PCR; TCRdb's copy has only in-frame clones and lacks some. The repertoire includes about 140,000 clones, roughly 90% of them detected once, and 3.5% to 4.5% sits in the top ten. The material was peripheral blood, obtained 28 days after the second AZD1222 dose. The receptors were gathered from an adult who received the AZD1222 COVID-19 vaccine. Each CDR3 is given with its conserved first and last residue. The D gene is left open where the match is weak. Clone size appears in some rows only: once, few, many, or a class for an expanded clone.

.,.,TRBV5-1,TRBJ2-7,CASSLQRSYEQYF,TGCGCCAGCAGCTTGCAGCGGTCCTACGAGCAGTACTTC
.,.,TRBV4-1,TRBJ1-5,CASSQGRVLQPQHF,TGCGCCAGCAGCCAAGGGAGGGTCTTACAGCCCCAGCATTTT
.,.,TRBV28,TRBJ1-5,CASHRAGDNQPQHF,TGTGCCAGCCACCGGGCTGGGGATAATCAGCCCCAGCATTTT
once,TRBD1,TRBV19,TRBJ2-1,CASSIKGGWSYNEQFF,TGTGCCAGTAGTATAAAAGGGGGCTGGTCCTACAATGAGCAGTTCTTC
.,TRBD1,TRBV5-8,TRBJ1-1,CASSPLQGAGGEAFF,TGTGCCAGCAGCCCACTTCAGGGGGCGGGAGGTGAAGCTTTCTTT
.,.,TRBV6-5,TRBJ2-7,CASSPRGFSEQYF,TGTGCCAGCAGTCCAAGGGGCTTTAGCGAGCAGTACTTC
.,.,TRBV12-5,TRBJ1-3,CASGRVLSSGNTIYF,TGTGCTAGTGGCCGCGTGTTGAGCTCTGGAAACACCATATATTTT
.,.,TRBV7-3,TRBJ1-3,CASSDSSGNTIYF,TGTGCCAGCAGCGACAGCTCTGGAAACACCATATATTTT
.,TRBD1,TRBV19,TRBJ2-7,CASAEQGGSYEQYF,TGTGCCAGCGCCGAACAGGGGGGATCCTACGAGCAGTACTTC
.,TRBD2,TRBV7-2,TRBJ2-1,CASSSGGAGRSYNEQFF,TGTGCCAGCAGCTCGGGGGGGGCGGGTCGCTCCTACAATGAGCAGTTCTTC
.,.,TRBV11-2,TRBJ2-5,CASSLNLAETQYF,TGTGCCAGCAGCTTAAACCTAGCGGAGACCCAGTACTTC
.,.,TRBV19,TRBJ1-5,CASSINGLGNQPQHF,TGTGCCAGTAGTATCAACGGTTTGGGCAATCAGCCCCAGCATTTT
.,.,TRBV7-9,TRBJ1-1,CASRPSGHVSAEAFF,TGTGCCAGCAGACCTTCGGGACACGTAAGCGCTGAAGCTTTCTTT
.,.,TRBV4-3,TRBJ1-3,CASSQIVRDSGNTIYF,TGCGCCAGCAGCCAAATAGTACGGGACTCTGGAAACACCATATATTTT
.,.,TRBV12-3/TRBV12-4,TRBJ2-3,CASSRYPDTQYF,TGTGCCAGCAGTAGATACCCAGATACGCAGTATTTT
.,TRBD1,TRBV6-4,TRBJ2-1,CASSLGTGISNEQFF,TGTGCCAGCAGTCTCGGGACAGGGATTTCCAATGAGCAGTTCTTC
.,TRBD2,TRBV7-3,TRBJ2-2,CASSSPAGLAGGYTGELFF,TGTGCCAGCAGCTCGCCCGCGGGACTAGCGGGAGGCTATACCGGGGAGCTGTTTTTT
.,.,TRBV6-1,TRBJ1-4,CASSDDSSASRKLFF,TGTGCCAGCAGTGACGACAGTTCAGCAAGTAGAAAACTGTTTTTT
.,.,TRBV7-7,TRBJ1-4,CASSSSPDHGEKLFF,TGTGCTAGCAGCTCGAGCCCGGACCACGGGGAAAAACTGTTTTTT
.,.,TRBV20-1,TRBJ2-5,CSASKETQYF,TGCAGTGCTAGTAAAGAGACCCAGTACTTC
.,.,TRBV19,TRBJ1-2,CASSIRSYGYTF,TGTGCCAGTAGTATACGGAGCTATGGCTACACCTTC
.,.,TRBV5-1,TRBJ2-7,CASSLDTDSYEQYF,TGCGCCAGCAGCTTGGACACGGATAGTTACGAGCAGTACTTC
.,TRBD1,TRBV5-1,TRBJ1-1,CASSHGQGYTEAFF,TGCGCCAGCAGCCACGGACAGGGTTACACTGAAGCTTTCTTT
.,TRBD2,TRBV7-2,TRBJ2-7,CASSWTSGKLYEQYF,TGTGCCAGCAGCTGGACTAGCGGGAAGTTGTACGAGCAGTACTTC
.,TRBD1,TRBV19,TRBJ1-5,CASRDRGKIGQPQHF,TGTGCCAGTCGTGACAGGGGAAAGATTGGTCAGCCCCAGCATTTT
.,.,TRBV27,TRBJ1-1,CASSHPPGIGTEAFF,TGTGCCAGCAGTCACCCCCCCGGGATTGGCACTGAAGCTTTCTTT
.,TRBD1,TRBV5-1,TRBJ2-2,CASSWDSSNTGELFF,TGCGCCAGCAGCTGGGACAGTTCGAACACCGGGGAGCTGTTTTTT
.,.,TRBV21-1,TRBJ2-1,CASSKRLPSGVSYNEQFF,TGTGCCAGCAGCAAAAGGCTCCCTAGCGGGGTCTCCTACAATGAGCAGTTCTTC
.,.,TRBV9,TRBJ1-2,CASSVAGGAGYGYTF,TGTGCCAGCAGCGTAGCTGGGGGGGCAGGGTATGGCTACACCTTC
.,.,TRBV20-1,TRBJ2-3,CSASGAVRGDTQYF,TGCAGTGCTAGTGGAGCGGTCCGGGGGGATACGCAGTATTTT
.,.,TRBV7-2,TRBJ1-5,CASSQGLGQPQHF,TGTGCCAGCAGCCAGGGACTCGGGCAGCCCCAGCATTTT
.,.,TRBV7-2,TRBJ2-5,CASSLARHRPEETQYF,TGTGCCAGCAGCTTAGCGCGCCACCGGCCGGAAGAGACCCAGTACTTC
.,TRBD1,TRBV15,TRBJ2-7,CATSAGTGSYEQYF,TGTGCCACCAGCGCGGGGACAGGGTCCTACGAGCAGTACTTC
.,.,TRBV15,TRBJ2-7,CATSRDRGPSESYEQYF,TGTGCCACCAGCAGAGATCGGGGGCCTTCGGAATCCTACGAGCAGTACTTC
.,.,TRBV6-2/TRBV6-3,TRBJ1-2,CASSLRVGYGYTF,TGTGCCAGCAGTTTGAGGGTTGGCTATGGCTACACCTTC
.,.,TRBV24-1,TRBJ2-1,CATGGEGPYNEQFF,TGTGCCACCGGCGGTGAGGGCCCTTACAATGAGCAGTTCTTC
.,.,TRBV4-1,TRBJ2-7,CASSLSRGPYEQYF,TGCGCCAGCAGCCTATCAAGGGGTCCCTACGAGCAGTACTTC
.,TRBD2,TRBV29-1,TRBJ2-1,CSVEFSGESGRAYNEQFF,TGCAGCGTTGAATTTAGTGGTGAAAGCGGGAGGGCCTACAATGAGCAGTTCTTC
.,TRBD1,TRBV7-9,TRBJ1-5,CASSRWTGGGDQPQHF,TGTGCCAGCAGCAGATGGACAGGAGGGGGGGATCAGCCCCAGCATTTT
.,TRBD2,TRBV4-3,TRBJ2-1,CASSQVGGTPYNEQFF,TGCGCCAGCAGCCAAGTCGGGGGGACCCCCTACAATGAGCAGTTCTTC
.,.,TRBV15,TRBJ1-5,CATSRDIQPQHF,TGTGCCACCAGCAGGGACATTCAGCCCCAGCATTTT
.,TRBD1,TRBV4-3,TRBJ1-6,CASSQEGDRAFLNSPLHF,TGCGCCAGCAGCCAAGAAGGGGACAGGGCGTTTTTGAATTCACCCCTCCACTTT
.,.,TRBV6-5,TRBJ1-2,CASSYSGRGGGSGYTF,TGTGCCAGCAGTTACTCGGGCAGGGGAGGAGGTAGCGGCTACACCTTC
once,TRBD1,TRBV6-2/TRBV6-3,TRBJ2-3,CASSSDRVYTQYF,TGTGCCAGCAGTTCCGACAGGGTTTATACGCAGTATTTT
once,.,TRBV7-6,TRBJ2-2,CASSLVGQGVAGELFF,TGTGCCAGCAGCTTAGTTGGGCAGGGTGTGGCCGGGGAGCTGTTTTTT
few,TRBD2,TRBV5-1,TRBJ2-5,CASSSRTSGNRRETQYF,TGCGCCAGCAGTAGTAGAACTAGCGGGAATAGAAGGGAGACCCAGTACTTC
.,.,TRBV25-1,TRBJ2-3,CASGFTDTQYF,TGTGCCAGCGGTTTCACAGATACGCAGTATTTT
.,.,TRBV5-4,TRBJ2-2,CASSLPGGQNTGELFF,TGTGCCAGCAGCTTGCCCGGGGGACAGAACACCGGGGAGCTGTTTTTT
once,.,TRBV29-1,TRBJ2-7,CSVGLGKGPYEQYF,TGCAGCGTTGGCCTTGGGAAGGGGCCCTACGAGCAGTACTTC
.,TRBD1,TRBV5-6,TRBJ2-1,CASSTEQGKISNEQFF,TGTGCCAGCAGCACAGAACAGGGGAAAATCTCCAATGAGCAGTTCTTC
.,.,TRBV5-1,TRBJ1-6,CASSLLGELSSPLHF,TGCGCCAGCAGCTTGCTAGGGGAGTTGTCTTCACCCCTCCACTTT
.,TRBD1,TRBV29-1,TRBJ2-1,CSTRQRDRVTGGQFF,TGCAGCACACGGCAAAGGGACAGGGTAACCGGCGGGCAGTTCTTC
few,TRBD1,TRBV10-3,TRBJ1-2,CAIRGIDRADYGYTF,TGTGCCATCAGGGGGATAGACAGGGCCGACTATGGCTACACCTTC
.,.,TRBV9,TRBJ1-3,CASSAAGHGTGNTIYF,TGTGCCAGCAGCGCGGCGGGACATGGCACTGGAAACACCATATATTTT
.,.,TRBV5-1,TRBJ1-2,CASSWAGANYGYTF,TGCGCCAGCAGCTGGGCTGGGGCTAACTATGGCTACACCTTC